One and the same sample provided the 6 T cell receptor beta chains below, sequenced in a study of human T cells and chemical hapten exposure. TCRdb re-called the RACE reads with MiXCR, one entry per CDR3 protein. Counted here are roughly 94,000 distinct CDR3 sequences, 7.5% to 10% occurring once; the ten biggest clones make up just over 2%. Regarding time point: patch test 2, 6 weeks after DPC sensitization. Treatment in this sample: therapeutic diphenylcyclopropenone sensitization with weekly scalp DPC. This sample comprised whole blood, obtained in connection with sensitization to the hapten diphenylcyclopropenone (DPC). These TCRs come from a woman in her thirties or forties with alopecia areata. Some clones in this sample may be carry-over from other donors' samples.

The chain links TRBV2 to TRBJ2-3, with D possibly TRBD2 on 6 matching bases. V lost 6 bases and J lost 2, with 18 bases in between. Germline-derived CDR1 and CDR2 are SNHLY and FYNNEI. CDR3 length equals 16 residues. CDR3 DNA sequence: TGTGCCAGCAGGGAGGGCCGTAGGACTCTCACAGATACGCAGTATTTT. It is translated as CASREGRRTLTDTQYF. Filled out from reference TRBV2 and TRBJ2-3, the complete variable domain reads EPEVTQTPSHQVTQMGQEVILRCVPISNHLYFYWYRQILGQKVEFLVSFYNNEISEKSEIFDDQFSVERPDGSNFTLKIRSTKLEDSAMYFCASREGRRTLTDTQYFGPGTRLTVL.

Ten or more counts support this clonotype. The CDR3 region is CSASKLASDSTDTQYF. CDR3 bases: TGCAGTGCTAGTAAGCTGGCTAGCGATAGCACAGATACGCAGTATTTT. The chain carries TRBV20-1 and TRBJ2-3; D possibly corresponds to TRBD2 (6 bases). Germline lookup yields CDR1 DFQATT and CDR2 SNEGSKA (reference sequence). The germline V and J ends were trimmed by 3 bases and 0 bases, with 16 bases remaining between them. The CDR3 covers 16 residues.

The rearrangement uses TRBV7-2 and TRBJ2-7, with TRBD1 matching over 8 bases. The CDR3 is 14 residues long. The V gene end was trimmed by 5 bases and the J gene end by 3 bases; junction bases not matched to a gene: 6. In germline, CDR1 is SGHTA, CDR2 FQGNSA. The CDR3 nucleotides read TGTGCCAGCAGCCCATCAGGGGGCCACTACGAGCAGTACTTC. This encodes CASSPSGGHYEQYF.

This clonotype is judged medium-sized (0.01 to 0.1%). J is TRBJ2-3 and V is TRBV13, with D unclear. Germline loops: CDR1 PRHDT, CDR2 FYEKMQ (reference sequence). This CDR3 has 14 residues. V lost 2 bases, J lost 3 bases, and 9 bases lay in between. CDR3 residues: CASSLTGVTDTQYF. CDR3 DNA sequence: TGTGCCAGCAGCTTAACGGGTGTTACAGATACGCAGTATTTT. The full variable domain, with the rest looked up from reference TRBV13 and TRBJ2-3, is AAGVIQSPRHLIKEKRETATLKCYPIPRHDTVYWYQQGPGQDPQFLISFYEKMQSDKGSIPDRFSAQQFSDYHSELNMSSLELGDSALYFCASSLTGVTDTQYFGPGTRLTVL.

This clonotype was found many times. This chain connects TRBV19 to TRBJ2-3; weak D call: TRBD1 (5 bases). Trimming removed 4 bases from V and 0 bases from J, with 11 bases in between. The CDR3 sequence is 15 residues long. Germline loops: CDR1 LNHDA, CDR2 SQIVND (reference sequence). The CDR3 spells CASSRTRVSTDTQYF. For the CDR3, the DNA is TGTGCCAGTAGTAGAACCAGGGTCAGCACAGATACGCAGTATTTT.

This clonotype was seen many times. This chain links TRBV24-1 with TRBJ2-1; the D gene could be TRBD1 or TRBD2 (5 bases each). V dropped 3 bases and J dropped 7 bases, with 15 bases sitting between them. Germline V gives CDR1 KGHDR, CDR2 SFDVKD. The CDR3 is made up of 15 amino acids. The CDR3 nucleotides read TGTGCCACCAGTGATCATAATACGGGGCTGAATGAGCAGTTCTTC. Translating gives CATSDHNTGLNEQFF.